This T cell receptor beta chain appears in the sequencing data of a study of shared clonotypes between healthy human individuals. The CDR3 loop spans 16 amino acids. Researchers divided each subset's genomic DNA evenly across several immunoSEQ plates. Assay: immunoSEQ multiplex PCR; the TCRdb copy retains only in-frame clones and omits some. The table records under 2,000,000 clones, approximately 95% of them present only once. CD45RO-negative CD8 cells positively selected for CCR7 made up the naive population, which excluded terminally differentiated effector memory CD45RA+ cells. Notes on this clone: The antigen remains undetermined.

Study findings and constraints: Clonotypes which were not shared had lower generation probabilities than clonotypes that all four donors shared. Naive subsets generally had larger estimated richness than memory subsets.

This sequence joins TRBV21-1 and TRBJ1-5; the table's D call TRBD1 went unverified against the DNA. TRBV21-1 counts as a pseudogene. Sequencing was performed on naive CD8+ T cells sorted from blood. This clonotype originated in a man aged 18 to 29 in good health. The CDR3, as DNA: TGTGCCAGCAGCAAATTGTGTGGACAGGCGCGTCAGCCCCAGCATTTT. Protein sequence: CASSKLCGQARQPQHF.